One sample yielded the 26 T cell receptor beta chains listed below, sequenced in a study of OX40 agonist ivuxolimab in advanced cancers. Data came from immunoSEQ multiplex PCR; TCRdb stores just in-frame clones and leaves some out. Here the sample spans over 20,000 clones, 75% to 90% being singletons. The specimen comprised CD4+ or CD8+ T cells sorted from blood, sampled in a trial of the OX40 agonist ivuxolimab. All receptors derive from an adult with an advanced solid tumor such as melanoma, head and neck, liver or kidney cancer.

The CDR3 loop reads CASSRPGLADTDTQYF. The CDR3 DNA is TGCGCCAGCAGCCGACCGGGACTAGCGGACACAGATACGCAGTATTTT. The chain couples TRBV4-1 to TRBJ2-3; 11 nucleotides align to TRBD2. The V gene end was trimmed by 4 bases and the J gene end by 2 bases; junction bases not matched to a gene: 5. The CDR3 loop spans 16 amino acids. Germline CDR1 MGHRA, CDR2 YSYEKL.

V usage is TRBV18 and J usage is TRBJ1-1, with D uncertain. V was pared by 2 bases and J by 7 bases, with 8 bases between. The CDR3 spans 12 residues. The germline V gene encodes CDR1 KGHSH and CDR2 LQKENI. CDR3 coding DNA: TGTGCCAGCTCACCAACCGGTCGTGAAGCTTTCTTT. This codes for CASSPTGREAFF. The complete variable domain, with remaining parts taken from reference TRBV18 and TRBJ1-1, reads NAGVMQNPRHLVRRRGQEARLRCSPMKGHSHVYWYRQLPEEGLKFMVYLQKENIIDESGMPKERFSAEFPKEGPSILRIQQVVRGDSAAYFCASSPTGREAFFGQGTRLTVV.

The CDR3 sequence: CASSPSGRDNEQFF. As DNA, the CDR3 is TGCGCCAGCAGCCCTAGCGGGAGGGACAATGAGCAGTTCTTC. The chain carries TRBV4-1 and TRBJ2-1; 12 bases line up with TRBD2. Germline V CDR1 and CDR2: MGHRA, YSYEKL. The CDR3 loop spans 14 amino acids. Germline trimming cut 4 bases from V and 5 bases from J; bases unmatched to any gene: 0.

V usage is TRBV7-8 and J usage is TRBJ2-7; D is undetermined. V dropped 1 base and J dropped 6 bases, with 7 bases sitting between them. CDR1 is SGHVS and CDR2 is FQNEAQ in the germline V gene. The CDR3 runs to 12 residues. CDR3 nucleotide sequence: TGTGCCAGCAGCTTAGGCCCAGCCGAGCAGTACTTC. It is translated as CASSLGPAEQYF.

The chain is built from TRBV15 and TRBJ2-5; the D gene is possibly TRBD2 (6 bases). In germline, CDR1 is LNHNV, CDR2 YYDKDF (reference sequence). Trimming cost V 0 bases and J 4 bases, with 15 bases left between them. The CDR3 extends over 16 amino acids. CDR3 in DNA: TGTGCCACCAGCAGAGATGCAACGGGAGTGGGAGAGACCCAGTACTTC. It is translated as CATSRDATGVGETQYF.

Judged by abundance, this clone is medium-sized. The CDR3 region is CASSQDGTSGANVLTF. CDR3 DNA sequence: TGCGCCAGCAGCCAAGATGGGACATCTGGGGCCAACGTCCTGACTTTC. J is TRBJ2-6 and V is TRBV4-1; maybe TRBD1 (6 bases). The CDR3 sequence is 16 residues long. Germline CDR1 reads MGHRA; CDR2 reads YSYEKL. Trimming removed 0 bases at V and 1 base at J, with 7 bases between.

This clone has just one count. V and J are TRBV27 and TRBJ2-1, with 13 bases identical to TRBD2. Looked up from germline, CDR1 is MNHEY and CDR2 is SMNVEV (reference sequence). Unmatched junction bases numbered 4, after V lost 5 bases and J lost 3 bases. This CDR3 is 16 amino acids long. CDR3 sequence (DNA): TGTGCCAGCAGTCCCGGGACTAGCGGGAACTACAATGAGCAGTTCTTC. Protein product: CASSPGTSGNYNEQFF.

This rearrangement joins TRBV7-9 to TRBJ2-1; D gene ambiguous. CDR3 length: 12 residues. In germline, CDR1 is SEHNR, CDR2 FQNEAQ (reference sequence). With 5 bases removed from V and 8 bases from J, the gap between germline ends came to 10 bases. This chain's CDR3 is CASSIRVHEQFF. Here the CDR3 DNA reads TGTGCCAGCAGCATAAGGGTCCATGAGCAGTTCTTC.

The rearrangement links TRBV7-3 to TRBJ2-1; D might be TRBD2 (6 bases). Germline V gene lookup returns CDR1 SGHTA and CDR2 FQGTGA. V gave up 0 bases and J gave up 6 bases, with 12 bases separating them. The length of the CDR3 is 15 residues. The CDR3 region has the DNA TGTGCCAGCAGCTTAACCGTGGGAGGCCCCAATGAGCAGTTCTTC. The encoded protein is CASSLTVGGPNEQFF.

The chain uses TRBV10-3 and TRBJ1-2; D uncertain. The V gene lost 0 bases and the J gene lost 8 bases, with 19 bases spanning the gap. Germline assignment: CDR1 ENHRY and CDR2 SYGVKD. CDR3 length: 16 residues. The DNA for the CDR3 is TGTGCCATCAGTGAGTCACAGATTTACTATGGACGGGGCTACACCTTC. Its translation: CAISESQIYYGRGYTF.

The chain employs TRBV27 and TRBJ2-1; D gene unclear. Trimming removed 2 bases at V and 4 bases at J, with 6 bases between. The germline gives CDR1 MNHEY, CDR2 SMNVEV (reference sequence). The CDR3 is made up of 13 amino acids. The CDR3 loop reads CASSLGLYNEQFF. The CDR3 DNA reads TGTGCCAGCAGTTTAGGGCTATACAATGAGCAGTTCTTC.

CDR3 bases: TGCGCCAGCAGCCAGTATAGCGGGAGGGATGCAGATACGCAGTATTTT. Amino acid sequence: CASSQYSGRDADTQYF. The J gene is TRBJ2-3, the V gene TRBV4-1, with 11 positions matching TRBD2. Germline lookup yields CDR1 MGHRA and CDR2 YSYEKL. The CDR3 is 16 residues long. V was clipped by 3 bases and J by 4 bases; unmatched bases: 6.

The CDR3 reads CASSQDYLSRGPEAFF. The DNA of the CDR3 is TGCGCCAGCAGCCAAGATTACCTTTCAAGGGGGCCTGAAGCTTTCTTT. This rearrangement joins TRBV4-3 to TRBJ1-1; 7 nucleotides agree with TRBD1. Per the germline V gene, CDR1 is LGHNA and CDR2 is YSLEER. This CDR3 region has 16 residues. The V and J ends lost 0 bases and 6 bases, in that order; junction bases with no gene match: 10.

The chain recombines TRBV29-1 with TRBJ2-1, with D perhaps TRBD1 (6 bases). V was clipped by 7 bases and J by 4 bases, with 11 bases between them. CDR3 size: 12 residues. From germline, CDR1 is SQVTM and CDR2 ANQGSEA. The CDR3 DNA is TGCAGCGGACGACAGGCGTACAATGAGCAGTTCTTC. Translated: CSGRQAYNEQFF.

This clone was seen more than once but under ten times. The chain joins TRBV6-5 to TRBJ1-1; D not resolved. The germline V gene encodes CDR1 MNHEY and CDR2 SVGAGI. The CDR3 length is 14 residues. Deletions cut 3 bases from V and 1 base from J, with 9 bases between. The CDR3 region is CASSYGQTNTEAFF. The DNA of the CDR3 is TGTGCCAGCAGTTATGGTCAGACGAACACTGAAGCTTTCTTT.

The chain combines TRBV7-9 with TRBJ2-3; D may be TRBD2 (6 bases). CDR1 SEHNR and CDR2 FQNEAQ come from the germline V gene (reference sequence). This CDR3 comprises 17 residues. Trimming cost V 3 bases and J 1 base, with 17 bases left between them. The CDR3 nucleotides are TGTGCCAGCAGCTTGAATCTAGCGCCCTGGGGCACAGATACGCAGTATTTT. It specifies CASSLNLAPWGTDTQYF.

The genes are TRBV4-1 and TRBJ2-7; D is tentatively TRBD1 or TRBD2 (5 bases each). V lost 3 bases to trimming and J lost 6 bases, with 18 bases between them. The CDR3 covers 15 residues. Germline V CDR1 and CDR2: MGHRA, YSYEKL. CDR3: CASSQGRATAPEQYF. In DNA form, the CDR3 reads TGCGCCAGCAGCCAGGGACGGGCGACTGCCCCCGAGCAGTACTTC.

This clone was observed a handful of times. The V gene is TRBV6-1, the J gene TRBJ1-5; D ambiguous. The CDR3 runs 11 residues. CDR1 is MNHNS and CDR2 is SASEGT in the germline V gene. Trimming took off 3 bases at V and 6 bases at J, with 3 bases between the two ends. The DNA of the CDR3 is TGTGCCAGCAGTGAGGGTCAGCCCCAGCATTTT. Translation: CASSEGQPQHF.

The DNA of the CDR3 is TGTGCCAGCAGCATGGAGGGCAGCGGGAGCGGAGAGACCCAGTACTTC. Protein: CASSMEGSGSGETQYF. The J gene is TRBJ2-5, the V gene TRBV5-6; 8 nucleotides align to TRBD2. Germline trimming cut 4 bases from V and 4 bases from J; bases unmatched to any gene: 12. The CDR3 covers 16 residues. Looked up from germline, CDR1 is SGHDT and CDR2 is YYEEEE.

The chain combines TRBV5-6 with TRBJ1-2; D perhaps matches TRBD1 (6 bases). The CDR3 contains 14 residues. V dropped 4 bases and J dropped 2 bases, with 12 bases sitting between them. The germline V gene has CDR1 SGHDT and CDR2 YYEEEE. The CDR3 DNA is TGTGCCAGCAGCGGAGACAGGCTCAACTATGGCTACACCTTC. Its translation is CASSGDRLNYGYTF.

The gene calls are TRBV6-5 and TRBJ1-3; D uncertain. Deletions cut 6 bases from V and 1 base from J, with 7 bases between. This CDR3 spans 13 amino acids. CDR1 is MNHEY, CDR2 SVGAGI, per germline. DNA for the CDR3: TGTGCCAGCAGCTTAGGGTCTGGAAACACCATATATTTT. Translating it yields CASSLGSGNTIYF.

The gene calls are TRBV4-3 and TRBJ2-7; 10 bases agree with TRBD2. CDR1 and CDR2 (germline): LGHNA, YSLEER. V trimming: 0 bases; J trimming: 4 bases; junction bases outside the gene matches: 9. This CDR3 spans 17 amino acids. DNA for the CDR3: TGCGCCAGCAGCCAAGAGGCTAGCGGGAGACCCATTTACGAGCAGTACTTC. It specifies CASSQEASGRPIYEQYF.

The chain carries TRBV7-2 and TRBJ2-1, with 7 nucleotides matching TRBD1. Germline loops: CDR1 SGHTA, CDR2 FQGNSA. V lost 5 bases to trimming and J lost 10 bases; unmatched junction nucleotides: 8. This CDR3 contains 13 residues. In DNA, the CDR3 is TGTGCCAGCAGCACCTGGGACAGCAAGGAGCAGTTCTTC. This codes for CASSTWDSKEQFF.

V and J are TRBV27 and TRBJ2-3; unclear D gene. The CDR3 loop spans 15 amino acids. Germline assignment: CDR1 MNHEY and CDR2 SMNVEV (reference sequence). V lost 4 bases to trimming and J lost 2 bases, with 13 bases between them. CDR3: CASSSISPPTDTQYF. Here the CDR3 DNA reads TGTGCCAGCAGTTCGATCAGCCCTCCCACAGATACGCAGTATTTT.

The CDR3 region has the DNA TGTGCCAGCAGTGACTCACTAGCGGGAAACGGGGAGCTGTTTTTT. Translation gives CASSDSLAGNGELFF. The chain has TRBV6-4 and TRBJ2-2, with 10 nucleotides matching TRBD2. Trimming removed 0 bases from V and 7 bases from J; junction bases left unmatched: 2. This CDR3 is 15 amino acids long. Germline values: CDR1 MRHNA, CDR2 SNTAGT.

The CDR3 region is CASSEGLAGAYEQFF. The CDR3 coding sequence is TGTGCCAGCAGTGAGGGTCTAGCGGGAGCCTATGAGCAGTTCTTC. The gene calls are TRBV6-1 and TRBJ2-1; 10 nucleotides agree with TRBD2. With 3 bases clipped from V and 8 bases from J, the junction kept 7 bases outside the gene matches. Germline CDR1 and CDR2: MNHNS and SASEGT. The CDR3 extends over 15 amino acids.